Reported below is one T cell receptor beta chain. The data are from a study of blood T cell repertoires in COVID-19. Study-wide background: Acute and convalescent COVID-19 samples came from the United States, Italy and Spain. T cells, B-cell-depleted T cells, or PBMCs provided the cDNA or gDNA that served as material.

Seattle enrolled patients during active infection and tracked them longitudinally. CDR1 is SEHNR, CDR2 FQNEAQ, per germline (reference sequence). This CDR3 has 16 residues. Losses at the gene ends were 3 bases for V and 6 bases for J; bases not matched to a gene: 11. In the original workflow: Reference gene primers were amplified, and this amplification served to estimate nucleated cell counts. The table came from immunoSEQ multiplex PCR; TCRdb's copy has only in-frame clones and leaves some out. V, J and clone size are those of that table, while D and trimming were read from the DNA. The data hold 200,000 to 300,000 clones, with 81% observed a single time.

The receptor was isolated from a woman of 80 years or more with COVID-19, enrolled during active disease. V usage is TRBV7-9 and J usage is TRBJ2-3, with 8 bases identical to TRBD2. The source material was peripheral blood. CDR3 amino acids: CASSLEAGRAEDTQYF. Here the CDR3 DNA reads TGTGCCAGCAGCTTGGAAGCCGGGAGGGCGGAGGATACGCAGTATTTT.